This TCR beta chain was found in a study of control samples from healthy donors and cancer patients. On this clone itself: Other DNA sequences in the sample encode the same CDR3.

Profiled with immunoSEQ multiplex PCR; TCRdb holds only in-frame clones, not every one. This table has more than 110,000 clones, more than 90% appearing once. The ends were cut back, 2 bases at V and 3 bases at J, with 12 bases in the middle. This CDR3 is 15 amino acids long. From germline, CDR1 is LNHDA and CDR2 SQIVND (reference sequence). The sample consisted of blood. The chain uses TRBV19 and TRBJ2-3; D assignment may be TRBD1 or TRBD2 (5 bases each). The source is a man aged 25 to 45 in good health. In DNA, the CDR3 is TGTGCCAGTAGTATAATTGGGGGTTCGACAGATACGCAGTATTTT. This sequence encodes CASSIIGGSTDTQYF. The full variable domain, rest sourced from reference TRBV19 and TRBJ2-3, is DGGITQSPKYLFRKEGQNVTLSCEQNLNHDAMYWYRQDPGQGLRLIYYSQIVNDFQKGDIAEGYSVSREKKESFPLTVTSAQKNPTAFYLCASSIIGGSTDTQYFGPGTRLTVL.